This T cell receptor beta chain stems from a study of CDR3 diversity in severe acne. Germline-derived CDR1 and CDR2 are DFQATT and SNEGSKA (reference sequence). The CDR3 spans 11 residues. TCRdb reprocessed the PCR reads via MiXCR and lists one record per CDR3 protein. The table records around 83,000 distinct CDR3 sequences, approximately 54% of them present only once. This clonotype has just one count. This may be a read error, as it is one base from a much larger clone. The sequence derives from a male donor with severe acne vulgaris. This rearrangement joins TRBV20-1 to TRBJ1-1, with D hard to call. Sample: blood. The CDR3 coding sequence is TGCAGTGCTAGATTGAACACTGAAGCTCTCTTT. Translated, it gives CSARLNTEALF.